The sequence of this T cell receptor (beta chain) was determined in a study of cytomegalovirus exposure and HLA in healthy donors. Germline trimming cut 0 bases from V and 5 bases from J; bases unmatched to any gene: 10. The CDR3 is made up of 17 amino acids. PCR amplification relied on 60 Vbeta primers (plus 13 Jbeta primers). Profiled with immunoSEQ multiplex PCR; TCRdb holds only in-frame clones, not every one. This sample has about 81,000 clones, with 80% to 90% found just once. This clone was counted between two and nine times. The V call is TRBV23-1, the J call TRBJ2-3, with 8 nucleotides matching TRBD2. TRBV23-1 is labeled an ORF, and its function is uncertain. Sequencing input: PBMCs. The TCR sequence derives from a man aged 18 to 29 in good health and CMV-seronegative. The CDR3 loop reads CASSQSRDQRGIDTQYF. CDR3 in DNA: TGCGCCAGCAGTCAATCGAGAGATCAGCGGGGGATAGATACGCAGTATTTT.